This T cell receptor (beta chain) is drawn from a study of early T cells in non-severe SARS-CoV-2 infection. Study background: Bulk RNA isolated from unsorted whole blood underwent sequencing; chains were not paired. Study-wide points: Matching against VDJdb likely underestimated virus-specific expansions, favoring anti-spike CD8.

This clonotype was observed a handful of times. Antigen unknown. Unique molecular identifier tags were affixed to discrete cDNA molecules. Each CDR3 protein is one row after TCRdb ran MiXCR on the 5' RACE reads. The sample has nearly 110,000 distinct CDR3 sequences; 11% are singletons. Per germline, CDR1 SGHTS and CDR2 YDEGEE. With 4 bases clipped from V and 1 base from J, the junction kept 5 bases outside the gene matches. This CDR3 is 16 amino acids long. The V and J genes are TRBV5-8 and TRBJ2-1; 10 positions agree with TRBD2. The receptor was derived from an adult who was a healthcare worker with PCR-confirmed SARS-CoV-2 infection or an uninfected control (not recorded which). Sequences were obtained from whole blood. The CDR3 DNA sequence: TGTGCCAGCAGCCCTAGCGGGAGTAGATCCTACAATGAGCAGTTCTTC. Translation: CASSPSGSRSYNEQFF.